This is a list of T cell receptor beta chains from one sample in a study of T cell responses to AZD1222 COVID-19 vaccine. Clones were read by immunoSEQ multiplex PCR, and TCRdb kept only the in-frame ones, dropping some. The sample holds roughly 110,000 clones, 70% to 90% seen once. The source material was peripheral blood, sampled on day 0 of AZD1222 vaccination. The receptors were gathered from an adult in good health. The CDR3 runs from the conserved cysteine through the conserved F or W. Each record gives: J gene, D gene, clone size, V gene, CDR3 DNA, CDR3 protein. The D gene is left open where the match is weak. The listing skips clone size in some rows; elsewhere it reads once, few, many or a size class.

TRBJ1-1 | - | once | TRBV5-1 | TGCGCCAGCAGCTCGGACGGGAGCGGTGAAGCTTTCTTT | CASSSDGSGEAFF
TRBJ1-5 | - | - | TRBV10-3 | TGTGCCATCAGCAGCAGCCCCTATCAGCCCCAGCATTTT | CAISSSPYQPQHF
TRBJ1-2 | TRBD1 | - | TRBV5-1 | TGCGCCAGCAGCCCCGGGACAGCTAACTATGGCTACACCTTC | CASSPGTANYGYTF
TRBJ2-7 | - | - | TRBV6-5 | TGTGCCAGCAGTTCTCTCCGGGACACCGAGCAGTACTTC | CASSSLRDTEQYF
TRBJ1-1 | - | - | TRBV6-2/TRBV6-3 | TGTGCCAGCAGCTTACAGGGTGGAACTGAAGCTTTCTTT | CASSLQGGTEAFF
TRBJ2-1 | TRBD2 | once | TRBV7-2 | TGTGCCAGCAGCTTAAGAGCGGCGGGAGGAAGAGATGAGCAGTTCTTC | CASSLRAAGGRDEQFF
TRBJ2-3 | TRBD2 | - | TRBV6-2/TRBV6-3 | TGTGCCAGCAGTTCTGGACTAGCGGCGGGTACAGATACGCAGTATTTT | CASSSGLAAGTDTQYF
TRBJ1-5 | TRBD1 | - | TRBV6-1 | TGTGCCAGCAGTGAAGGACAGGGACCTCAGCCCCAGCATTTT | CASSEGQGPQPQHF
TRBJ2-7 | TRBD1 | - | TRBV28 | TGTGCCAGCAGAGGATGGGGGACAGGGGATACCTCCGAGCAGTACTTC | CASRGWGTGDTSEQYF
TRBJ2-7 | - | - | TRBV3-1/TRBV3-2 | TGTGCCAGCAGCACTGGCTCTAGGGAGCAGTACTTC | CASSTGSREQYF
TRBJ1-1 | - | - | TRBV4-2 | TGTGCCAGCAGCCACTCCGGGGGGACTGAAGCTTTCTTT | CASSHSGGTEAFF
TRBJ2-1 | TRBD2 | - | TRBV11-2 | TGTGCCAGCAGCTTATATATTGGGGGGGGCTACAATGAGCAGTTCTTC | CASSLYIGGGYNEQFF
TRBJ2-1 | TRBD2 | - | TRBV13 | TGTGCCAGCAGTCGGACTAGCGGGGGATACAATGAGCAGTTCTTC | CASSRTSGGYNEQFF
TRBJ1-3 | - | once | TRBV28 | TGTGCCAGCAGTTTCCCAGGCACTGGAAACACCATATATTTT | CASSFPGTGNTIYF
TRBJ2-5 | TRBD2 | once | TRBV11-2 | TGTGCCAGCAGCTTATGGACTAGCGGGGGAGAGACCCAGTACTTC | CASSLWTSGGETQYF
TRBJ1-5 | - | - | TRBV12-3/TRBV12-4 | TGTGCCAGCAGTTCGGGCAATCAGCCCCAGCATTTT | CASSSGNQPQHF
TRBJ1-5 | - | - | TRBV28 | TGTGCCAGCAGTTTATCCACAGGGTTGAATCAGCCCCAGCATTTT | CASSLSTGLNQPQHF
TRBJ1-2 | - | - | TRBV6-5 | TGTGCCAGCAGTTACTCGATCGGTAGGGGCTATGGCTACACCTTC | CASSYSIGRGYGYTF
TRBJ1-3 | - | - | TRBV10-3 | TGTGCCATCAGTGAACCCTCGTTCGAAAACACCATATATTTT | CAISEPSFENTIYF
TRBJ2-3 | - | - | TRBV29-1 | TGCAGCGTTCTACATGAGTTCCCAGATACGCAGTATTTT | CSVLHEFPDTQYF
TRBJ2-1 | - | - | TRBV19 | TGTGCCAGTAGGCCTGAAATTTTAACTAATGAGCAGTTCTTC | CASRPEILTNEQFF
TRBJ2-7 | TRBD2 | - | TRBV7-2 | TGTGCCAGCAGCCTAGGGGGACTAGGCTCCTACGAGCAGTACTTC | CASSLGGLGSYEQYF
TRBJ1-6 | - | - | TRBV19 | TGTGCCAGTAGTCCCTCTGTATTGACCAGGAATTCACCCCTCCACTTT | CASSPSVLTRNSPLHF
TRBJ1-1 | - | - | TRBV12-3/TRBV12-4 | TGTGCCAGCAGTTTAAGAGAGAACACTGAAGCTTTCTTT | CASSLRENTEAFF
TRBJ1-1 | TRBD1 | - | TRBV19 | TGTGCCAGTATAGCTTCGGACAGGCTGGCTTTCTTT | CASIASDRLAFF
TRBJ2-2 | - | - | TRBV7-8 | TGTGCCAGCAGCCTCGGAAACACCGGGGAGCTGTTTTTT | CASSLGNTGELFF
TRBJ1-1 | - | - | TRBV6-5 | TGTGCCAGCAGCCGGGGACAAGGGACCCTGGAAGCTTTCTTT | CASSRGQGTLEAFF
TRBJ1-4 | - | - | TRBV24-1 | TGTGCCACCAGTGGGGGGTTTAATGAAAAACTGTTTTTT | CATSGGFNEKLFF
TRBJ2-7 | - | - | TRBV27 | TGTGCCAGCAGTTTATCGGGGGCGGGTTCCCTTAGTTTTTCGTACTACGAGCAGTACTTC | CASSLSGAGSLSFSYYEQYF
TRBJ2-1 | TRBD2 | - | TRBV10-3 | TGTGCCATCAGTGGGCAACTAGCGGGAGGGCAGGGTGAGCAGTTCTTC | CAISGQLAGGQGEQFF
TRBJ2-3 | TRBD2 | - | TRBV3-1/TRBV3-2 | TGTGCCAGCAGCTTTCGACTAGCCCCCACAGATACGCAGTATTTT | CASSFRLAPTDTQYF
TRBJ1-6 | TRBD1 | - | TRBV4-1 | TGCGCCAGCAGCCCCGAGACAGGGCAGGGAGGGCGTTCACCCCTCCACTTT | CASSPETGQGGRSPLHF
TRBJ1-5 | TRBD1 | - | TRBV19 | TGTGCCAGTACCAATATACGGGACAGGGGGGTTCAGCCCCAGCATTTT | CASTNIRDRGVQPQHF
TRBJ1-1 | TRBD1 | - | TRBV28 | TGTGCCAGCAGCTTGGGGACAGGTAGAACTGAAGCTTTCTTT | CASSLGTGRTEAFF
TRBJ2-5 | TRBD1 | - | TRBV5-1 | TGCGCCAGCAGCTGGACAGGCCAAGAGACCCAGTACTTC | CASSWTGQETQYF
TRBJ1-5 | - | - | TRBV28 | TGTGCCAGCAGTTTCGCGATGGGGTATAGCAATCAGCCCCAGCATTTT | CASSFAMGYSNQPQHF
TRBJ1-3 | - | few | TRBV28 | TGTGCCAGCAGCCCGAGGTTGGGTAAGGGAAACACCATATATTTT | CASSPRLGKGNTIYF
TRBJ1-2 | TRBD1 | - | TRBV18 | TGTGCCAGCTCACCACCGACAGGGGGTAACTATGGCTACACCTTC | CASSPPTGGNYGYTF
TRBJ2-1 | - | - | TRBV27 | TGTGCCAGCAGTTTGACCCGGACTGCAAGGGCGCACAATGAGCAGTTCTTC | CASSLTRTARAHNEQFF
TRBJ1-4 | - | once | TRBV12-5 | TGTGCTAGTGGTTCCCGGGGGGGTTATAGTGAAAAACTGTTTTTT | CASGSRGGYSEKLFF
TRBJ2-2 | - | - | TRBV7-9 | TGTGCCAGCAGCTTACCTGTAAAGGGCGGGGAGCTGTTTTTT | CASSLPVKGGELFF
TRBJ1-1 | TRBD1 | - | TRBV27 | TGTGCCAGCAGTTTATGGGCCGTGCAGGGGGGAGTAGAAGCTTTCTTT | CASSLWAVQGGVEAFF
TRBJ1-4 | - | few | TRBV5-1 | TGCGCCAGCAGCTTGGAACCGCTGGGGGGACGAAGGGAACGAGCTAATGAAAAACTGTTTTTT | CASSLEPLGGRRERANEKLFF
TRBJ1-1 | TRBD1 | once | TRBV30 | TGTGCCTGGAGGCGACAGGGGAACACTGAAGCTTTCTTT | CAWRRQGNTEAFF
TRBJ1-3 | TRBD1 | - | TRBV3-1/TRBV3-2 | TGTGCCAGCAGCCAATGGGGCGCTCCGGGACAGGGTCTCTCTGGAAACACCATATATTTT | CASSQWGAPGQGLSGNTIYF
TRBJ1-5 | TRBD1 | - | TRBV24-1 | TGTGCCACCAGTGACCGTACAGGGGTCGGTCAGCCCCAGCATTTT | CATSDRTGVGQPQHF
TRBJ1-1 | - | - | TRBV15 | TGTGCCACCAGCAGAGAACAGGGGAACACTGAAGCTTTCTTT | CATSREQGNTEAFF
TRBJ2-5 | - | few | TRBV6-2/TRBV6-3 | TGTGCCAGCAGTTACTCAACTCCGGAGACCCAGTACTTC | CASSYSTPETQYF